The 30 T cell receptor beta chains below come from one sample, sequenced in a study of blood T cell repertoires in COVID-19. Data came from immunoSEQ multiplex PCR; TCRdb stores just in-frame clones and leaves some out. The table shows under 80,000 clones, with 85% to 90% occurring only once. The sequenced sample was peripheral blood. These receptors originate from a woman at least 80 years old with active COVID-19.

In this sample, this clone turned up a few times. The V and J genes are TRBV7-6 and TRBJ1-6; 7 nucleotides line up with TRBD1. Germline V CDR1 and CDR2: SGHVS, FNYEAQ. V was pared by 1 base and J by 7 bases, with 10 bases of the junction left unmatched. The CDR3 has 17 amino acids. The CDR3 sequence is CASSLGRLRDRNSPLHF. The CDR3 nucleotides read TGTGCCAGCAGCTTAGGAAGGTTGCGGGACAGAAATTCACCCCTCCACTTT.

This CDR3 is CSTGLNEQFF. The CDR3, as DNA: TGCAGCACAGGGCTCAATGAGCAGTTCTTC. This rearrangement joins TRBV20-1 to TRBJ2-1, with a possible D match to TRBD1 (6 bases). The CDR3 runs 10 residues. In germline, CDR1 is DFQATT, CDR2 SNEGSKA (reference sequence).

The V gene is TRBV5-8, the J gene TRBJ2-7; TRBD2 is a possible D gene (6 bases). This CDR3 spans 14 amino acids. The V end lost 2 bases, the J end lost 7 bases, and 16 bases lay between the germline ends. The germline CDR1 and CDR2 sequences are SGHTS and YDEGEE. CDR3 residues: CASSFSGLRGEQYF. Written as DNA, the CDR3 is TGTGCCAGCAGCTTTAGCGGTCTGAGAGGGGAGCAGTACTTC.

The chain has TRBV5-1 and TRBJ2-7; 7 nucleotides align to TRBD2. CDR1 is SGHRS, CDR2 YFSETQ, per germline. The CDR3 spans 14 residues. With V trimmed by 0 bases and J by 6 bases, 6 bases remained unmatched. CDR3 in amino acids: CASSLGAGAGEQYF. CDR3 sequence (DNA): TGCGCCAGCAGCTTGGGTGCGGGAGCGGGCGAGCAGTACTTC.

The rearrangement links TRBV28 to TRBJ1-3; D is ambiguous. This CDR3 region has 17 residues. V was shortened by 6 bases and J by 0 bases, with 18 bases between the two germline ends. Germline-derived CDR1 and CDR2 are MDHEN and SYDVKM. The CDR3 DNA reads TGTGCCAGCAGACACATCCGTATCGACTACTCTGGAAACACCATATATTTT. Protein: CASRHIRIDYSGNTIYF. The variable domain in full, completed from reference TRBV28 and TRBJ1-3, reads DVKVTQSSRYLVKRTGEKVFLECVQDMDHENMFWYRQDPGLGLRLIYFSYDVKMKEKGDIPEGYSVSREKKERFSLILESASTNQTSMYLCASRHIRIDYSGNTIYFGEGSWLTVV.

This clone was recorded once. CDR3 DNA sequence: TGTGCCAGCAGCGGCGACAGGGGGACTGAAGCTTTCTTT. Protein product: CASSGDRGTEAFF. V gene TRBV9 combines with J gene TRBJ1-1, with 9 bases fitting TRBD1. V was pared by 3 bases and J by 5 bases, with 2 bases of the junction left unmatched. Looked up from germline, CDR1 is SGDLS and CDR2 is YYNGEE. The CDR3 runs to 13 residues.

This chain uses TRBV14 with TRBJ2-7; 10 nucleotides agree with TRBD2. The germline gives CDR1 SGHDN, CDR2 FVKESK. The CDR3 extends over 15 amino acids. V was clipped by 2 bases and J by 5 bases; unmatched bases: 6. CDR3 protein: CASSQPSGSPHEQYF. The CDR3 region has the DNA TGTGCCAGCAGCCAACCTAGCGGGAGTCCCCACGAGCAGTACTTC. Looking up the rest from reference TRBV14 and TRBJ2-7 gives the full variable domain: EAGVTQFPSHSVIEKGQTVTLRCDPISGHDNLYWYRRVMGKEIKFLLHFVKESKQDESGMPNNRFLAERTGGTYSTLKVQPAELEDSGVYFCASSQPSGSPHEQYFGPGTRLTVT.

In this sample, this clone turned up a few times. The chain joins TRBV28 to TRBJ2-5, with D possibly being TRBD2 (6 bases). The CDR3 has 18 amino acids. Germline V gene lookup returns CDR1 MDHEN and CDR2 SYDVKM. V was cut by 3 bases and J by 3 bases, with 23 bases left in between. CDR3 sequence reads: CASSFSAGSWAVEETQYF. DNA of the CDR3: TGTGCCAGCAGTTTTTCGGCGGGGTCATGGGCCGTGGAAGAGACCCAGTACTTC.

The rearrangement links TRBV29-1 to TRBJ2-7; the match to TRBD2 covers 9 bases. The CDR3 spans 14 residues. Trimming at V came to 7 bases and at J to 2 bases, leaving 9 bases not matched to a gene. Per germline, CDR1 SQVTM and CDR2 ANQGSEA. The DNA for the CDR3 is TGCAGCGCCCAAGGAGTAGCGGGGGCCTACGAGCAGTACTTC. Protein product: CSAQGVAGAYEQYF.

This chain connects TRBV27 to TRBJ2-5, with TRBD2 matching over 13 bases. Losses at the gene ends were 5 bases for V and 9 bases for J; bases not matched to a gene: 21. This CDR3 contains 19 residues. CDR1 is MNHEY, CDR2 SMNVEV, per germline (reference sequence). As DNA, the CDR3 is TGTGCCAGCAGTATAGGGACAACTAGCGGGAGGGCCCACCACAGGCCCCAGTACTTC. Translated, it gives CASSIGTTSGRAHHRPQYF.

This sequence joins TRBV3-1 (or the pseudogene TRBV3-2) and TRBJ1-1, with TRBD1 identical over 8 bases. The CDR3 spans 12 residues. Trimming at V came to 4 bases and at J to 10 bases, leaving 5 bases not matched to a gene. Germline assignment: CDR1 LGHDT and CDR2 YNNKEL (reference sequence). The CDR3 nucleotides read TGTGCCAGCAGCCTCAGGGGGCAAGGAGCTTTCTTT. This gives the protein CASSLRGQGAFF.

The V call is TRBV18, the J call TRBJ2-1, with D maybe TRBD2 (6 bases). This CDR3 is built from 15 residues. The germline V and J ends were trimmed by 3 bases and 6 bases, with 15 bases remaining between them. CDR1 KGHSH and CDR2 LQKENI come from the germline V gene. The CDR3 DNA follows: TGTGCCAGCTCACCCACGGGAGACATCGGCAATGAGCAGTTCTTC. It codes for CASSPTGDIGNEQFF.

V gene TRBV27 combines with J gene TRBJ2-1; D is undetermined. V lost 5 bases and J 8 bases, leaving 22 bases between the germline ends. The germline CDR1 and CDR2 sequences are MNHEY and SMNVEV (reference sequence). The CDR3 extends over 16 amino acids. The CDR3 loop reads CASSPPLTTSSDEQFF. In DNA form, the CDR3 reads TGTGCCAGCAGTCCGCCACTAACAACGTCTTCGGATGAGCAGTTCTTC.

J is TRBJ2-5 and V is TRBV6-1, with TRBD1 matching over 8 bases. Per germline, CDR1 MNHNS and CDR2 SASEGT. J was trimmed by 2 bases and V by 1 base; bases with no gene match: 3. The CDR3 loop spans 15 amino acids. The CDR3 bases are TGTGCCAGCAGTGAAGGCAGGGGGCGACAAGAGACCCAGTACTTC. Its translation: CASSEGRGRQETQYF.

The chain employs TRBV28 and TRBJ1-4; TRBD1 agrees at 9 bases. CDR1 is MDHEN and CDR2 is SYDVKM in the germline V gene. The junction had 13 bases not matched to a gene; V was cut back by 10 bases and J by 7 bases. The CDR3 loop spans 15 amino acids. The DNA for the CDR3 is TGTGCCACCTTAACCCTCGGGACAGGGATTGAAAAACTGTTTTTT. This gives the protein CATLTLGTGIEKLFF.

The chain couples TRBV7-3 to TRBJ2-2; 8 nucleotides match TRBD2. V shed 5 bases, J shed 4 bases, and the junction held 12 bases outside the gene matches. Germline loops: CDR1 SGHTA, CDR2 FQGTGA. The CDR3 is 17 residues long. The CDR3 DNA reads as TGTGCCAGCAGCCCCGGGACTAGGAGTCTCGGCACCGGGGAGCTGTTTTTT. Translated: CASSPGTRSLGTGELFF.

The chain has TRBV5-1 and TRBJ2-5; D is ambiguous. Trimming removed 3 bases at V and 1 base at J, with 13 bases between. The germline V gene has CDR1 SGHRS and CDR2 YFSETQ. The CDR3 contains 15 residues. The CDR3 sequence: CASSSWAGFQETQYF. The CDR3 DNA sequence: TGCGCCAGCAGCTCTTGGGCCGGATTCCAAGAGACCCAGTACTTC.

This clone appeared once. The chain uses TRBV7-2 and TRBJ2-5; 10 bases are a match to TRBD2. The V and J ends lost 1 base and 13 bases, in that order; junction bases with no gene match: 6. CDR3 length equals 13 residues. CDR1 and CDR2 from the germline V gene are SGHTA and FQGNSA. The CDR3: CASSLDQRGGLYF. CDR3 coding DNA: TGTGCCAGCAGCTTAGACCAGCGGGGGGGTTTGTACTTC.

The table lists this clone with a count of one. The rearrangement uses TRBV10-3 and TRBJ1-5; D unresolved. Trimming cost V 0 bases and J 2 bases, with 8 bases left between them. Germline V gives CDR1 ENHRY, CDR2 SYGVKD. This CDR3 comprises 15 residues. The CDR3 here is CAISESVLGNQPQHF. CDR3 coding DNA: TGTGCCATCAGTGAGTCGGTACTTGGCAATCAGCCCCAGCATTTT.

V and J are TRBV9 and TRBJ1-1; D is uncertain. The germline CDR1 and CDR2 sequences are SGDLS and YYNGEE. This CDR3 has 14 residues. Trimming removed 0 bases at V and 4 bases at J, with 10 bases between. The chain's CDR3 is CASSVGPATTEAFF. As DNA, the CDR3 is TGTGCCAGCAGCGTAGGTCCAGCGACCACTGAAGCTTTCTTT.

As concerns this clone: The junction does not match germline at one end; this may be a read error. The DNA for the CDR3 is TGTGCCAGCGGCCAAGATCTTCCAGCGCGGTCCTACAATGAGCAGTTCTTC. As protein: CASGQDLPARSYNEQFF. V usage is TRBV14 and J usage is TRBJ2-1; D ambiguous. This CDR3 is built from 17 residues. Germline CDR1 SGHDN, CDR2 FVKESK.

The genes are TRBV6-1 and TRBJ1-2, with 8 bases matching TRBD1. This CDR3 spans 17 amino acids. Unmatched junction bases numbered 13, after V lost 2 bases and J lost 5 bases. Germline CDR1 and CDR2: MNHNS and SASEGT. The CDR3 DNA reads TGTGCCAGCAGTGAAACCAACGCGCAGGGGGCGCTTTATGGCTACACCTTC. Encoded protein: CASSETNAQGALYGYTF.

The chain couples TRBV27 to TRBJ2-3, with D tentatively TRBD2 (7 bases). The V end was cut by 8 bases, the J end by 2 bases, with 23 bases between. The CDR3 length is 17 residues. CDR1 and CDR2 from the germline V gene are MNHEY and SMNVEV (reference sequence). The CDR3 here is CASRAAKSGTHTDTQYF. The CDR3 region has the DNA TGTGCCAGCCGGGCGGCAAAGAGCGGGACACACACAGATACGCAGTATTTT.

This clone was detected once. The chain joins TRBV7-2 to TRBJ2-5; D might be TRBD1 (6 bases). The length of the CDR3 is 15 residues. Trimming took 5 bases from V and 2 from J, leaving 15 bases between them. Per the germline V gene, CDR1 is SGHTA and CDR2 is FQGNSA. CDR3 loop: CASSPDRYLQETQYF. The CDR3 DNA reads as TGTGCCAGCAGCCCTGACAGGTACCTACAAGAGACCCAGTACTTC. The full variable domain, with the rest looked up from reference TRBV7-2 and TRBJ2-5, is GAGVSQSPSNKVTEKGKDVELRCDPISGHTALYWYRQSLGQGLEFLIYFQGNSAPDKSGLPSDRFSAERTGGSVSTLTIQRTQQEDSAVYLCASSPDRYLQETQYFGPGTRLLVL.

In its sample, this clone was seen once. V usage is TRBV3-1 (or the pseudogene TRBV3-2) and J usage is TRBJ2-2; 12 bases are a match to TRBD2. J gave up 0 bases and V 4 bases, and 6 bases lay outside the gene matches. The CDR3 runs to 18 residues. Per germline, CDR1 LGHDT and CDR2 YNNKEL (reference sequence). CDR3 region: CASSPPSGRAANTGELFF. In DNA, the CDR3 is TGTGCCAGCAGCCCCCCTAGCGGGAGGGCCGCGAACACCGGGGAGCTGTTTTTT.

The CDR3 coding sequence is TGTGCCAGCAGCTCGACTAGCGGCTTGGAGCAGTTCTTC. Translating gives CASSSTSGLEQFF. The genes are TRBV5-5 and TRBJ2-1; 9 positions match TRBD2. Germline V lookup: CDR1 SGHKS, CDR2 YYEKEE (reference sequence). Trimming took 3 bases from V and 10 from J; bases not matched to a gene: 5. This CDR3 comprises 13 residues.

The rearrangement uses TRBV14 and TRBJ2-7; D possibly corresponds to TRBD2 (5 bases). V lost 3 bases and J 5 bases, leaving 20 bases between the germline ends. The CDR3 is made up of 16 amino acids. Germline loops: CDR1 SGHDN, CDR2 FVKESK. CDR3 residues: CASSHPSGGLTDEQYF. The CDR3 DNA reads as TGTGCCAGCAGCCACCCTTCGGGCGGGCTTACCGACGAGCAGTACTTC.

This clone was recorded a few times. The chain recombines TRBV7-3 with TRBJ2-3; 14 nucleotides align to TRBD2. The CDR3 length is 18 residues. From germline, CDR1 is SGHTA and CDR2 FQGTGA. Trimming cost V 5 bases and J 4 bases; bases outside gene matches: 11. CDR3 sequence (DNA): TGTGCCAGCAGCCCCGGGACTAGCGGGAGCCAACCTTCAGATACGCAGTATTTT. Translating it yields CASSPGTSGSQPSDTQYF. The full variable domain, completed using reference TRBV7-3 and TRBJ2-3, is GAGVSQTPSNKVTEKGKYVELRCDPISGHTALYWYRQSLGQGPEFLIYFQGTGAADDSGLPNDRFFAVRPEGSVSTLKIQRTERGDSAVYLCASSPGTSGSQPSDTQYFGPGTRLTVL.

The chain carries TRBV7-3 and TRBJ1-2; no clear D gene. There are 13 residues in the CDR3. Germline V gene sequence: CDR1 SGHTA, CDR2 FQGTGA. The ends were cut back, 5 bases at V and 8 bases at J, with 15 bases in the middle. Here the CDR3 DNA reads TGTGCCAGCAGCCCCCGCCCGGGAGGCGGCTACACCTTC. Its translation: CASSPRPGGGYTF.

This chain connects TRBV5-5 to TRBJ2-1; a weak D match, TRBD2 (5 bases). This CDR3 comprises 14 residues. V shed 0 bases and J shed 6 bases, with 10 bases lying between them. Germline CDR1 is SGHKS and CDR2 is YYEKEE (reference sequence). As DNA, the CDR3 is TGTGCCAGCAGCTTGGCCCCCCGGGGCAATGAGCAGTTCTTC. Residues: CASSLAPRGNEQFF.